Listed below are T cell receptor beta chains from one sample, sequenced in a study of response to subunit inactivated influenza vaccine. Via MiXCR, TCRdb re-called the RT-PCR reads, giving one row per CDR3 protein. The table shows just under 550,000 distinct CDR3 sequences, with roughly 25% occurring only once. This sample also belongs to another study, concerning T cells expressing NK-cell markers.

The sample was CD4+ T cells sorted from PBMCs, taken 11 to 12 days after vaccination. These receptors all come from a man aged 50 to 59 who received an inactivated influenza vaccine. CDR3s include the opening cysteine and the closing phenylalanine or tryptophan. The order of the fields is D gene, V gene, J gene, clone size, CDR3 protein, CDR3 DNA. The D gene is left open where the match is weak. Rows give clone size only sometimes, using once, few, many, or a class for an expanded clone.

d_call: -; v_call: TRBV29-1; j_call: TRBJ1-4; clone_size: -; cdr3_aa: CSVAPGATNEKLFF; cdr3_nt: TGCAGCGTGGCCCCAGGGGCCACTAATGAAAAACTGTTTTTT
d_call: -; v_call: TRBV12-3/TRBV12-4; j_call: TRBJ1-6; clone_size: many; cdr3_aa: CASSWDSYNSPLHF; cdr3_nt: TGTGCCAGCAGTTGGGACTCCTATAATTCACCCCTCCACTTT
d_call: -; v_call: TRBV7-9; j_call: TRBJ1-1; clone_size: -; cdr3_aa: CASSLEIGLTEAFF; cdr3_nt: TGTGCCAGCAGCTTAGAGATAGGGCTCACTGAAGCTTTCTTT
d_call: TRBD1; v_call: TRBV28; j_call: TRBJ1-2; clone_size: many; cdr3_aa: CASTTGVSDYGYTF; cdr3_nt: TGTGCCAGCACGACAGGGGTCAGTGACTATGGCTACACCTTC
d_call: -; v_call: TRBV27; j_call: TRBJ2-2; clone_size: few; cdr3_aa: CASSFQGTNTGELFF; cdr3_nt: TGTGCCAGCAGTTTCCAGGGTACGAACACCGGGGAGCTGTTTTTT
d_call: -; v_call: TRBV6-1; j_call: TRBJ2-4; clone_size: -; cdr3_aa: CASSEGALSKNIQYF; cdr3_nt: TGTGCCAGCAGTGAAGGAGCGCTATCCAAAAACATTCAGTACTTC
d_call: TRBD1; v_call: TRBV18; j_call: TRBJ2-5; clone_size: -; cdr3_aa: CASSPPASTGKTETQYF; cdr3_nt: TGTGCCAGCTCACCACCTGCCTCGACAGGGAAAACGGAGACCCAGTACTTC
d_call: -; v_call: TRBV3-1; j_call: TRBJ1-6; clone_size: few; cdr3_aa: CASSQVENSYSPLHF; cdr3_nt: TGTGCCAGCAGCCAAGTCGAGAATTCTTATTCACCCCTCCACTTT
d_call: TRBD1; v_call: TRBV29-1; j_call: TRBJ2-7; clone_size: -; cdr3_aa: CSVANAGGQGPSSYEQYF; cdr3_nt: TGCAGCGTTGCCAACGCAGGGGGCCAGGGGCCAAGCTCCTACGAGCAGTACTTC
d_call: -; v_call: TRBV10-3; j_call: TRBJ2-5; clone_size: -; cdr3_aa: CAISGAAQETQYF; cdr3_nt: TGTGCCATCAGTGGGGCAGCCCAAGAGACCCAGTACTTC
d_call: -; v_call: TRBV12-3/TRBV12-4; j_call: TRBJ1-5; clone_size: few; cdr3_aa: CASSLWAGVNQPQHF; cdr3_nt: TGTGCCAGCAGTTTATGGGCAGGGGTCAATCAGCCCCAGCATTTT
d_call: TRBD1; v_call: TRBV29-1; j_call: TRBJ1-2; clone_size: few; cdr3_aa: CSVGTGTGYGYTF; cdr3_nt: TGCAGCGTTGGGACAGGGACGGGCTATGGCTACACCTTC
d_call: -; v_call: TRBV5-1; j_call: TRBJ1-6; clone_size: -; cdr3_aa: CASSYDSRNSPLHF; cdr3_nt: TGCGCCAGCAGCTACGATTCTAGGAATTCACCCCTCCACTTT
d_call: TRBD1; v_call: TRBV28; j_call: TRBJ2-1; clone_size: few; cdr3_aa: CASTAAGTGINEQFF; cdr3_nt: TGTGCCAGCACCGCGGCCGGGACAGGGATAAATGAGCAGTTCTTC
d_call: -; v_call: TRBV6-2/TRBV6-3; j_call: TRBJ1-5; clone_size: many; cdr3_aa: CASSTSGQPQHF; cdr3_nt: TGTGCCAGCAGCACCTCTGGACAGCCCCAGCATTTT
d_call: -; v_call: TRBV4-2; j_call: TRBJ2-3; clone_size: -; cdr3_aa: CASSQQPVALGTDTQYF; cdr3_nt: TGTGCCAGCAGCCAACAGCCGGTAGCCCTAGGCACAGATACGCAGTATTTT
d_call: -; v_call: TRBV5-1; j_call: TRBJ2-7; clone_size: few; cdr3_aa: CASSFGEDEQYF; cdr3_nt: TGCGCCAGCAGCTTTGGGGAAGACGAGCAGTACTTC